Below, 2 T cell receptor beta chains from the same sample are listed, as sequenced in a study of T cells in Graves' hyperthyroidism and ophthalmopathy. The source material, RNA transcripts, was used to amplify TCR beta CDR3 regions. With the HTBI primer set, the TCR CDR3 went through a first round of RT-PCR. TCRdb reanalysed the multiplex PCR reads using MiXCR and keeps one entry per CDR3 protein. Altogether approximately 720,000 distinct CDR3 sequences are present, roughly 20% being singletons, with the ten largest covering 16%. Sequencing was carried out using blood. The receptor set was obtained from a woman aged 50 to 60 with Graves' hyperthyroidism that later progressed to Graves' ophthalmopathy.

On this clonotype: This could be a read error, since a much larger clone is one nucleotide away. The chain links TRBV12-3 or TRBV12-4 to TRBJ1-6; D call uncertain. There are 14 residues in the CDR3. The CDR3 DNA sequence: TGTGCCAGCAGTTTTTTTTCTATGGCGTCACCCCTCCGCTTT. It yields the protein CASSFFSMASPLRF.

The chain carries TRBV4-1 and TRBJ2-7; D perhaps matches TRBD2 (5 bases). V lost 2 bases to trimming and J lost 0 bases, with 14 bases between them. Per germline, CDR1 MGHRA and CDR2 YSYEKL. This CDR3 is built from 16 residues. In DNA form, the CDR3 reads TGCGCCAGCAGCCAATCCTTAGCGCTGAGCTCCTACGAGCAGTACTTC. It encodes CASSQSLALSSYEQYF.